This is a list of T cell receptor beta chains from one sample in a study of metastatic and nonmetastatic thyroid tumors. Using MiXCR, TCRdb reanalyzed the PCR reads. The sample lists more than 10,000 clones, 12% occurring once. The sequencing sample was made of blood. Receptors originate from a female donor with papillary thyroid cancer or a benign thyroid nodule (not recorded which). Some clones in this sample may be carry-over from other donors' samples. The CDR3 runs from the conserved cysteine through the conserved F or W. The D gene is left open where the match is weak. The size of a clone is reported for some rows only, either as once, few or many, or as a class for expanded clones.

>.|.|TRBV3-1|14|TRBJ2-5
CASSQETAHETQYF
TGTGCCAGCAGCCAAGAAACGGCGCATGAGACCCAGTACTTC
>.|.|TRBV28|18|TRBJ1-3
CAISPLFTPRGRGNTIYF
TGTGCCATCAGCCCACTCTTCACCCCCCGGGGTCGTGGAAACACCATATATTTT
>many|TRBD2|TRBV7-9|14|TRBJ2-3
CASSLGLAGDTQYF
TGTGCCAGCAGCTTAGGGCTAGCGGGGGATACGCAGTATTTT
>.|.|TRBV19|16|TRBJ2-6
CASSMGFSDGANVMTF
TGTGCCAGTAGTATGGGGTTTTCCGATGGGGCCAACGTCATGACTTTC
>medium-sized|TRBD1|TRBV28|16|TRBJ1-2
CASSLGPGTGTPGGTF
TGTGCCAGCAGTTTAGGCCCCGGGACAGGGACCCCCGGAGGCACCTTC
>.|.|TRBV7-9|14|TRBJ2-5
CASSHETYQETQYF
TGTGCCAGCAGCCACGAGACATATCAAGAGACCCAGTACTTC
>few|TRBD2|TRBV28|13|TRBJ2-7
CASSTGGGDEQYF
TGTGCCAGCAGTACCGGGGGGGGGGACGAGCAGTACTTC
>many|TRBD1|TRBV3-1|15|TRBJ1-5
CASSYSGGFNQPQHF
TGTGCCAGCAGCTATTCAGGGGGGTTCAATCAGCCCCAGCATTTT
>many|TRBD1|TRBV3-1|15|TRBJ1-6
CASSQVGQGDSPLHF
TGTGCCAGCAGCCAAGTGGGACAGGGGGATTCACCCCTCCACTTT
>many|.|TRBV7-9|13|TRBJ2-5
CASSFRGEETQYF
TGTGCCAGCAGCTTTCGAGGAGAGGAGACCCAGTACTTC
>many|TRBD1|TRBV6-1|15|TRBJ1-4
CASSSSRDRAEKLFF
TGTGCCAGCAGTTCGAGCCGGGACAGGGCTGAAAAACTGTTTTTT
>.|.|TRBV28|14|TRBJ1-4
CASSRTGNNEKLFF
TGTGCTAGCAGTCGGACGGGCAATAATGAAAAACTGTTTTTT
>.|TRBD2|TRBV6-2/TRBV6-3|11|TRBJ2-7
CASYSGSEQYF
TGTGCCAGCTATAGCGGGAGTGAGCAGTACTTC
>many|.|TRBV5-1|14|TRBJ2-1
CASSSGALINEQFF
TGCGCCAGCAGCTCTGGCGCTTTGATTAATGAGCAGTTCTTC
>medium-sized|.|TRBV6-1|13|TRBJ2-3
CASGRKITDTQYF
TGTGCCAGCGGGAGAAAAATCACAGATACGCAGTATTTT
>few|.|TRBV6-2/TRBV6-3|11|TRBJ1-1
CASTQGTEAFF
TGTGCCAGCACCCAAGGCACTGAAGCTTTCTTT
>.|.|TRBV14|12|TRBJ2-7
CASSQGGYEQYF
TGTGCCAGCAGCCAAGGAGGTTACGAGCAGTACTTC
>many|.|TRBV5-1|13|TRBJ2-7
CASSFQGSYEQYF
TGCGCCAGCAGCTTCCAGGGCTCCTACGAGCAGTACTTC
>many|TRBD2|TRBV12-3/TRBV12-4|16|TRBJ2-1
CASSSRTSGRRNEQFF
TGTGCCAGCAGTTCCCGCACTAGCGGGAGGAGAAATGAGCAGTTCTTC
>many|.|TRBV11-2|16|TRBJ2-3
CASSFRSGGGTDTQYF
TGTGCCAGCAGCTTTAGATCAGGGGGGGGGACAGATACGCAGTATTTT
>many|.|TRBV7-9|15|TRBJ2-3
CASSFGYRITDTQYF
TGTGCCAGCAGCTTTGGTTACCGAATCACAGATACGCAGTATTTT
>many|.|TRBV10-3|15|TRBJ2-3
CASNRGTSLADTQYF
TGTGCCTCAAACAGGGGGACTAGCTTGGCAGATACGCAGTATTTT
>.|.|TRBV5-1|14|TRBJ1-2
CASSFETPNYGYTF
TGCGCCAGCAGTTTTGAGACACCTAACTATGGCTACACCTTC
>many|.|TRBV7-9|17|TRBJ1-4
CASSPGPPSVRPEKLFF
TGTGCCAGCAGCCCAGGACCACCCAGCGTGAGGCCTGAAAAACTGTTTTTT